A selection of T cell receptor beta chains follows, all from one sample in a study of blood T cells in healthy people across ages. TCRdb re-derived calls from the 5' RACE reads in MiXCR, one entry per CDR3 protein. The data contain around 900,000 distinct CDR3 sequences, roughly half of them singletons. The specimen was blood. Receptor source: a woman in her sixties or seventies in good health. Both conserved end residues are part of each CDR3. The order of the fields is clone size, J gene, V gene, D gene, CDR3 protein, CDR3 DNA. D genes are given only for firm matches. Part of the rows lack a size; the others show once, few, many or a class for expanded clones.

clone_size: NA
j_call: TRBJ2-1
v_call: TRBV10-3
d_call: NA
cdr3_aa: CAISEASLAYNEQFF
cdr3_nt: TGTGCCATCAGTGAGGCGAGCCTAGCGTACAATGAGCAGTTCTTC

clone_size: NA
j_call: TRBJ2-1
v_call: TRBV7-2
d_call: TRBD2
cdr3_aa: CASSTGGRALYNEQFF
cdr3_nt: TGTGCCAGCAGCACGGGGGGGAGGGCCTTGTACAATGAGCAGTTCTTC

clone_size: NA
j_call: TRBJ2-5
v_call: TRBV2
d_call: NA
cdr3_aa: CASNRPFKETQYF
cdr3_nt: TGTGCCAGCAACCGACCCTTTAAAGAGACCCAGTACTTC

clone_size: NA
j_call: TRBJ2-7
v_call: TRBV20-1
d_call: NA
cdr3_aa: CSVRGGVSEQYF
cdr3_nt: TGCAGTGTCAGGGGCGGAGTGAGCGAGCAGTACTTC

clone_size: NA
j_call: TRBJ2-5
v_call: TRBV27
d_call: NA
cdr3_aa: CASRRSGPQGTQYF
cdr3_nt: TGTGCCAGCAGGAGGTCAGGACCCCAAGGGACCCAGTACTTC

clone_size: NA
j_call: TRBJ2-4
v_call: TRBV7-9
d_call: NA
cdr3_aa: CASSLAPSSLKEQYF
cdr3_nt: TGTGCCAGCAGCTTAGCCCCGTCATCCCTTAAGGAGCAGTACTTC

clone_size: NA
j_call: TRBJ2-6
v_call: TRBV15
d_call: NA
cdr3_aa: CATSRARDGDQANVLTF
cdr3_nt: TGTGCCACCAGCAGGGCTCGGGACGGGGATCAGGCCAACGTCCTGACTTTC

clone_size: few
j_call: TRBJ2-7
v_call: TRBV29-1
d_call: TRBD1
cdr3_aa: CSVEGQGNEQYF
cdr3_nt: TGCAGCGTTGAGGGACAGGGCAATGAGCAGTACTTC

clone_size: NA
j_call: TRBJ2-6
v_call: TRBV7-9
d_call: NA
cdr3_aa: CASTLDLSGANVLIF
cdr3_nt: TGTGCCAGCACCCTAGACCTATCTGGGGCCAACGTCCTGATTTTC

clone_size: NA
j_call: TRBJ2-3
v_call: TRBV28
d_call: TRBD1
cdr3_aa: CASSGTATSTDTQYF
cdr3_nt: TGTGCCAGCAGTGGGACAGCCACTAGCACAGATACGCAGTATTTT

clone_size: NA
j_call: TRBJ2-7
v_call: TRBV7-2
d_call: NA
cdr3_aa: CASSFRFLEQYF
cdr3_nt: TGTGCCAGCAGCTTCCGGTTCCTCGAGCAGTACTTC

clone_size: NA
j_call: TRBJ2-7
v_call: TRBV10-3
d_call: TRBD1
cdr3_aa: CAISLGQGSSNEQYF
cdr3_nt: TGTGCCATCAGCCTGGGACAGGGATCATCAAACGAGCAGTACTTC

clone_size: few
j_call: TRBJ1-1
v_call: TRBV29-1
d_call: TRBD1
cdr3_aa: CSVRDRPNTEAFF
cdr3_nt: TGCAGCGTCCGGGACAGACCGAACACTGAAGCTTTCTTT

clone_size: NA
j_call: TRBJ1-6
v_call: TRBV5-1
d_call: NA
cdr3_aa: CASSLSGPAGYNSPLHF
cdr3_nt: TGCGCCAGCAGCTTGTCGGGACCGGCGGGGTATAATTCACCCCTCCACTTT

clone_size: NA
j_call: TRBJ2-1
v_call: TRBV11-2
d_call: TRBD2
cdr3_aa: CTSRKEGGGLVDNEQFF
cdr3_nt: TGTACCAGCAGGAAAGAGGGAGGGGGACTAGTTGACAATGAGCAGTTCTTC